The entry that follows covers one TCR beta chain sequence. These data originate in a study of T cells in Graves' hyperthyroidism and ophthalmopathy. The diagnostic basis comprised clinical symptoms, serum thyroxine and TRAb, thyroid ultrasound and orbital computed tomography. PBMCs were obtained from about 9 ml fresh peripheral blood. Researchers took RNA transcripts and amplified the TCR beta CDR3 regions from them. An initial round of RT-PCR targeting the TCR CDR3 relied on the HTBI primer set. In TCRdb, the multiplex PCR reads were re-called with MiXCR into one record per CDR3 protein. The table has around 600,000 distinct CDR3 sequences, more than 15% seen once; the top ten hold around 3.5%. Trimming pared 6 bases from V and 3 bases from J, leaving 18 bases between. The length of the CDR3 is 16 residues. Germline loops: CDR1 SGHNT, CDR2 YENEEA.

The chain has TRBV11-3 and TRBJ2-4, with D possibly being TRBD2 (6 bases). The material sequenced was blood. The sequence was collected from a woman aged 40 to 50 with Graves' ophthalmopathy. Here the CDR3 DNA reads TGTGCCAGCAGTGTCCCCCCCTGGAGGGGCAAAAACATTCAGTACTTC. This gives the protein CASSVPPWRGKNIQYF.